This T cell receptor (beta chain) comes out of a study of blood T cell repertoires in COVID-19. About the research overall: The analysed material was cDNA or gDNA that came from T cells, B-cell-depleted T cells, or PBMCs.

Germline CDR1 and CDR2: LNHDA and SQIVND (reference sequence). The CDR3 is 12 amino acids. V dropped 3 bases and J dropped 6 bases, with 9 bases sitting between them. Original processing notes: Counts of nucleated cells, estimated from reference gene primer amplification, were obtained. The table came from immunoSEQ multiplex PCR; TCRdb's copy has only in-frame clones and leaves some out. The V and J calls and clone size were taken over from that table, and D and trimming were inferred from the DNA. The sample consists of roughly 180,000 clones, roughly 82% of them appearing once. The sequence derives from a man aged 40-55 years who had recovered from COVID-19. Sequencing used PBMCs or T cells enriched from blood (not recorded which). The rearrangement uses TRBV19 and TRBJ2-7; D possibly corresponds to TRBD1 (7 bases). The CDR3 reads CASSIQGGEQYF. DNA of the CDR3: TGTGCCAGTAGTATCCAGGGGGGCGAGCAGTACTTC.